The rows below give T cell receptor beta chains drawn from one sample of a study of molecular identifiers for immune sequencing clone quantification. TCRdb re-called the PCR reads with MiXCR, one entry per CDR3 protein. The profile shows roughly 320,000 distinct CDR3 sequences, roughly a quarter of them singletons. Sequencing was performed on naive CD8+ T cells from blood, with Jurkat cell RNA spiked in. Receptors originate from a human donor in good health. Some libraries in this study had Jurkat cell RNA spiked in. CDR3s include the opening cysteine and the closing phenylalanine or tryptophan. A D gene is named only where the DNA matches it firmly. Part of the rows lack a size; the others show once, few, many or a class for expanded clones.

j_gene	v_gene	d_gene	abundance	CDR3aa	CDR3nt
TRBJ1-1	TRBV19	NA	NA	CASSIVEAGKKNTEAFF	TGTGCCAGTAGTATAGTTGAGGCAGGGAAAAAGAACACTGAAGCTTTCTTT
TRBJ2-7	TRBV14	NA	NA	CASSPADEQYF	TGTGCCAGCAGCCCAGCTGACGAGCAGTACTTC
TRBJ2-1	TRBV10-3	TRBD2	NA	CAISERVAGVDSEQFF	TGTGCCATCAGTGAGCGGGTAGCGGGAGTGGATAGTGAGCAGTTCTTC
TRBJ2-5	TRBV5-4	NA	many	CASSPTEETQYF	TGTGCCAGCAGCCCGACGGAAGAGACCCAGTACTTC
TRBJ2-3	TRBV27	NA	NA	CASSSSIRRGQADTQYF	TGTGCCAGCAGTTCATCCATCCGGAGGGGGCAAGCAGATACGCAGTATTTT
TRBJ2-3	TRBV24-1	NA	many	CATRQSGPSTDTQYF	TGTGCCACCAGACAGAGCGGGCCTAGCACAGATACGCAGTATTTT
TRBJ1-5	TRBV6-5	NA	many	CASSLSDGQPQHF	TGTGCCAGCAGCCTCTCCGATGGTCAGCCCCAGCATTTT
TRBJ2-5	TRBV7-8	NA	many	CASSPPSGAPLAQYF	TGTGCCAGCAGCCCACCCAGTGGGGCCCCGCTGGCCCAGTACTTC
TRBJ2-7	TRBV5-5	NA	few	CASSFSWGYEQYF	TGTGCCAGCAGTTTCAGTTGGGGGTACGAGCAGTACTTC
TRBJ1-1	TRBV3-1	NA	few	CASSQGWGTAYTEAFF	TGTGCCAGCAGCCAAGGTTGGGGGACGGCGTACACTGAAGCTTTCTTT
TRBJ2-2	TRBV6-2/TRBV6-3	NA	few	CASSYYSGTGELFF	TGTGCCAGCAGTTATTACTCCGGGACCGGGGAGCTGTTTTTT
TRBJ2-5	TRBV11-2	TRBD2	few	CASSHEYGLAAETQYF	TGTGCCAGCAGCCATGAATACGGACTAGCGGCTGAGACCCAGTACTTC
TRBJ2-3	TRBV6-6	NA	many	CASGPDTQYF	TGTGCCAGCGGCCCAGATACGCAGTATTTT
TRBJ1-5	TRBV2	TRBD1	many	CASNGQVNQPQHF	TGTGCCAGCAACGGACAGGTGAATCAGCCCCAGCATTTT
TRBJ1-6	TRBV4-2	TRBD1	few	CASSPEGQGILSPLHF	TGTGCCAGCAGCCCAGAGGGACAGGGAATATTGTCACCCCTCCACTTT
TRBJ2-3	TRBV12-3/TRBV12-4	NA	many	CASSLFKEDTDTQYF	TGTGCCAGCAGTTTATTTAAAGAAGACACAGATACGCAGTATTTT
TRBJ2-3	TRBV7-2	NA	many	CASSYIGGTDTQYF	TGTGCCAGCAGCTATATAGGAGGCACAGATACGCAGTATTTT
TRBJ2-3	TRBV27	NA	NA	CATTAGAGNTDTQYF	TGTGCCACCACGGCGGGTGCCGGGAACACAGATACGCAGTATTTT
TRBJ2-7	TRBV11-2	TRBD1	NA	CASSPVTGPSAQYF	TGTGCCAGCAGCCCCGTGACAGGGCCCTCCGCGCAGTACTTC
TRBJ2-7	TRBV5-1	NA	once	CAGSLTRDYEQYF	TGCGCCGGCAGCTTGACGCGGGACTACGAGCAGTACTTC
TRBJ1-4	TRBV5-5	NA	many	CASSFLPSAATNEKLFF	TGTGCCAGCAGCTTTCTCCCGTCGGCCGCCACTAATGAAAAACTGTTTTTT
TRBJ2-1	TRBV7-2	NA	many	CASSSGNLLPNEQFF	TGTGCCAGCAGCTCCGGTAATCTCCTACCCAATGAGCAGTTCTTC
TRBJ2-5	TRBV5-6	TRBD2	NA	CTSRSVSGRAGETQYF	TGTACCAGCAGGTCTGTTAGCGGGAGGGCTGGAGAGACCCAGTACTTC